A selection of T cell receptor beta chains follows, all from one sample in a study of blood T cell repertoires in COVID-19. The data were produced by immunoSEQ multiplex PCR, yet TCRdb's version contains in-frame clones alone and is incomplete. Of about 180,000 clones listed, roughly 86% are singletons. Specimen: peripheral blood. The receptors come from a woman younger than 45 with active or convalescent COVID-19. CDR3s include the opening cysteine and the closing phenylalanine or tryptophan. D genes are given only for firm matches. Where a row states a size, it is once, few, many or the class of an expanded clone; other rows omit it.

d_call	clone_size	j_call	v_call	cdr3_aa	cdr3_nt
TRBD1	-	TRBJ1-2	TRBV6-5	CASDGTAESYGYTF	TGTGCCAGCGACGGGACAGCAGAGTCCTATGGCTACACCTTC
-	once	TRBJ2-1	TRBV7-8	CASSPRIGSSYNEQFF	TGTGCCAGCAGCCCACGCATTGGGAGCTCCTACAATGAGCAGTTCTTC
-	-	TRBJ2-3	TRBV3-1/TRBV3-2	CASSQGGRDTQYF	TGTGCCAGCAGCCAAGGGGGGAGGGATACGCAGTATTTT
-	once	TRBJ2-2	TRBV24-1	CATTKRGTGELFF	TGTGCCACCACTAAAAGGGGCACCGGGGAGCTGTTTTTT
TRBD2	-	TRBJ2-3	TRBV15	CATSSGRAGADTQYF	TGTGCCACCAGTAGCGGGAGGGCCGGTGCAGATACGCAGTATTTT
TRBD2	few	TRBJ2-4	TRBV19	CASSQGLAGLNIQYF	TGTGCCAGTAGTCAGGGACTAGCGGGATTAAACATTCAGTACTTC
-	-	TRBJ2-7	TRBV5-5	CASSLGTSSYEQYF	TGTGCCAGCAGCTTGGGGACTTCCTCCTACGAGCAGTACTTC
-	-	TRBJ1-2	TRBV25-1	CASSEWQIDGYTF	TGTGCCAGCAGTGAATGGCAGATTGATGGCTACACCTTC
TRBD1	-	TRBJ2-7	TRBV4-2	CASSQDLRGQSYEQYF	TGTGCCAGCAGCCAAGACCTGAGGGGACAGTCCTACGAGCAGTACTTC
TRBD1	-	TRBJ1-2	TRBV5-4	CASTSRGTGDYGYTF	TGTGCCAGCACTTCCCGAGGGACAGGAGATTATGGCTACACCTTC
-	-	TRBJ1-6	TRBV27	CASSARGGSNSPLHF	TGTGCCAGCAGTGCCCGGGGGGGTAGTAATTCACCCCTCCACTTT
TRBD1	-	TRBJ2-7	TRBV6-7	CASSYTHRPGGPYEQYF	TGTGCCAGCAGTTACACCCATCGTCCAGGGGGTCCGTACGAGCAGTACTTC
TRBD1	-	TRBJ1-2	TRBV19	CASSIRGTAAYGYTF	TGTGCCAGTAGTATAAGGGGGACAGCAGCCTATGGCTACACCTTC
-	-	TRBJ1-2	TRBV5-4	CASRGTLGGYTF	TGTGCCAGCAGGGGGACATTGGGGGGCTACACCTTC
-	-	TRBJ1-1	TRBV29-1	CSVGHTAEAFF	TGCAGCGTAGGACATACCGCTGAAGCTTTCTTT
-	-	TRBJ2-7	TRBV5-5	CASSERSGLIHYEQYF	TGTGCCAGCAGCGAACGATCGGGACTTATCCATTACGAGCAGTACTTC
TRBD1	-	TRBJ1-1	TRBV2	CASTRDERTGPNTEAFF	TGTGCCAGTACCCGTGATGAGAGGACAGGGCCCAACACTGAAGCTTTCTTT
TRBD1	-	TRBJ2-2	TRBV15	CATTEGATKPGELFF	TGTGCCACCACAGAGGGGGCCACCAAACCCGGGGAGCTGTTTTTT
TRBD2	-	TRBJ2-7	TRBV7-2	CASRGTSGPSYEQYF	TGTGCCAGCAGGGGTACTAGCGGCCCCTCCTACGAGCAGTACTTC
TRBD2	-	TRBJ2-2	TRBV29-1	CSIKAGTYTGELFF	TGCAGCATCAAAGCGGGGACCTACACCGGGGAGCTGTTTTTT
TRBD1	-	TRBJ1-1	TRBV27	CASSFTRDRGKMNTEAFF	TGTGCCAGCAGTTTCACCCGGGACAGGGGGAAAATGAACACTGAAGCTTTCTTT
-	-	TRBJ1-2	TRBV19	CASSPSDRYGYTF	TGTGCCAGTAGTCCCTCGGACAGATATGGCTACACCTTC
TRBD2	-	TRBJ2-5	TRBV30	CAWKGGGVETQYF	TGTGCCTGGAAGGGCGGGGGGGTAGAGACCCAGTACTTC
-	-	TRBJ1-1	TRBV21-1	CASSKGAEKEGTEAFF	TGTGCCAGCAGCAAGGGGGCAGAAAAAGAAGGGACTGAAGCTTTCTTT
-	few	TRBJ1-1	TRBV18	CASSPDKNTEAFF	TGTGCCAGCTCACCAGACAAGAACACTGAAGCTTTCTTT
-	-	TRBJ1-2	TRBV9	CASSVVGGARGYTF	TGTGCCAGCAGCGTAGTAGGGGGGGCTCGCGGCTACACCTTC
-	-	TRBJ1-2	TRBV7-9	CASSLATVNYGYTF	TGTGCCAGCAGCTTAGCGACAGTAAACTATGGCTACACCTTC
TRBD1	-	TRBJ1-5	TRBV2	CASRPGTASNQPQHF	TGTGCCAGTAGGCCCGGGACAGCTAGCAATCAGCCCCAGCATTTT
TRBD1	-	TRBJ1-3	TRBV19	CASSRDRSHSGNTIYF	TGTGCCAGTAGTAGGGACAGGAGTCACTCTGGAAACACCATATATTTT
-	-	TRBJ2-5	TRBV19	CASSNRDWYQETQYF	TGTGCCAGTAGTAACCGGGACTGGTACCAAGAGACCCAGTACTTC
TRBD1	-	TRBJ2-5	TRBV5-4	CASKPSTGKETQYF	TGTGCCAGCAAACCGTCGACAGGGAAAGAGACCCAGTACTTC
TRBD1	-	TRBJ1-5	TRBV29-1	CRGTGDSPQHF	TGCAGAGGAACAGGGGATTCGCCCCAGCATTTT
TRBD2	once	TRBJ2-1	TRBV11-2	CASSLAYGLAGLYNEQFF	TGTGCCAGCAGCTTAGCATACGGACTAGCGGGTCTTTACAATGAGCAGTTCTTC
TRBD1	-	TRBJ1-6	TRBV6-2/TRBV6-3	CASSTDRVDSPLHF	TGTGCCAGCAGCACCGACAGGGTTGATTCACCCCTCCACTTT
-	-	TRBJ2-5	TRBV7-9	CASGDETDQETQYF	TGTGCCAGCGGCGATGAGACAGACCAAGAGACCCAGTACTTC
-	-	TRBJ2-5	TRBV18	CASSPAPTGETQYF	TGTGCCAGCTCACCGGCCCCAACAGGGGAGACCCAGTACTTC
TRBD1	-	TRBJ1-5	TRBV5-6	CASSLASTGSNQPQHF	TGTGCCAGCAGCTTGGCTTCGACAGGGTCTAATCAGCCCCAGCATTTT
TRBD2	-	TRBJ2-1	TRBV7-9	CASNPPGLAVLSEQFF	TGTGCCAGCAACCCACCGGGACTAGCGGTGCTGAGTGAGCAGTTCTTC
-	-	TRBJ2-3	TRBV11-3	CASSLVAGNPTDTQYF	TGTGCCAGCAGCTTAGTTGCGGGGAACCCCACAGATACGCAGTATTTT
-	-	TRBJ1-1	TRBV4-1	CASSHRGNRAMNTEAFF	TGCGCCAGCAGCCATCGGGGAAACAGGGCTATGAACACTGAAGCTTTCTTT
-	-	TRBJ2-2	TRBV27	CASSFTRSTGELFF	TGTGCCAGCAGTTTCACAAGGAGCACCGGGGAGCTGTTTTTT
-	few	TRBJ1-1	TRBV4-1	CASSQDRYRDGTEAFF	TGCGCCAGCAGCCAAGATCGATACAGGGATGGCACTGAAGCTTTCTTT
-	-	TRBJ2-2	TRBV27	CASATGQWRPGELFF	TGTGCCAGCGCCACTGGACAATGGCGTCCCGGGGAGCTGTTTTTT
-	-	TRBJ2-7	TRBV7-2	CASSPYLDSREQYF	TGTGCCAGCAGCCCCTACCTTGACAGTCGCGAGCAGTACTTC
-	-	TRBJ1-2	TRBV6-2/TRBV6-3	CASSLQGIGGYTF	TGTGCCAGCAGTCTACAGGGTATAGGCGGCTACACCTTC
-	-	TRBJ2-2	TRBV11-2	CASSLDRGTGELFF	TGTGCCAGCAGCTTAGATCGGGGGACCGGGGAGCTGTTTTTT
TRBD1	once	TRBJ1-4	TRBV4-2	CASSQGQGELTNEKLFF	TGTGCCAGCAGCCAGGGACAGGGAGAACTAACTAATGAAAAACTGTTTTTT
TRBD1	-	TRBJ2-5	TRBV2	CASKKETGLGETQYF	TGTGCCAGCAAAAAGGAGACAGGGTTGGGGGAGACCCAGTACTTC
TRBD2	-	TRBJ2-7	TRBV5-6	CASSLFRDYIEQYF	TGTGCCAGCAGCTTGTTCCGGGACTACATCGAGCAGTACTTC
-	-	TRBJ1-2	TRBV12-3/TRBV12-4	CASRLGPQRGYTF	TGTGCCAGCAGACTCGGGCCGCAGCGGGGCTACACCTTC
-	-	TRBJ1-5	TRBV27	CASSLQGNQPQHF	TGTGCCAGCAGTTTACAGGGGAATCAGCCCCAGCATTTT
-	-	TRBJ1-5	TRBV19	CATGQPQHF	TGTGCCACAGGTCAGCCCCAGCATTTT
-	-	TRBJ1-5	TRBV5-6	CASSRGGQPQHF	TGTGCCAGCAGCCGAGGGGGTCAGCCCCAGCATTTT
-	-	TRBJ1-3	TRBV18	CASFTGMGASSGNTIYF	TGTGCCAGCTTCACCGGGATGGGGGCGAGCTCTGGAAACACCATATATTTT
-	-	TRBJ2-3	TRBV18	CASSPPPQGTDTQYF	TGTGCCAGCTCACCACCTCCCCAGGGCACAGATACGCAGTATTTT